These 29 T cell receptor beta chains were all obtained from the same sample, sequenced in a study of T cell responses to AZD1222 COVID-19 vaccine. The method was immunoSEQ multiplex PCR; TCRdb's version includes in-frame clones alone and lacks a portion of them. Of about 72,000 clones in the sample, about nine tenths are singletons; the top ten hold about 24%. The sequenced sample was peripheral blood, obtained on day 0 of AZD1222 vaccination. All receptors come from an adult in good health.

In nucleotides, the CDR3 is TGTGCCAGCAGCCAAGTGGAAATGGGAGGTGAAAAACTGTTTTTT. Translated, it gives CASSQVEMGGEKLFF. The chain uses TRBV4-2 and TRBJ1-4, with D hard to call. Per germline, CDR1 LGHNA and CDR2 YNFKEQ. This CDR3 region has 15 residues. Trimming took 1 base from V and 7 from J, leaving 13 bases between them.

The chain recombines TRBV2 with TRBJ2-6, with 8 nucleotides matching TRBD1. Trimming cost V 4 bases and J 2 bases; bases outside gene matches: 1. The CDR3 runs to 15 residues. From germline, CDR1 is SNHLY and CDR2 FYNNEI. CDR3 sequence reads: CASSGQGTGANVLTF. Written as DNA, the CDR3 is TGTGCCAGCAGTGGACAGGGGACTGGGGCCAACGTCCTGACTTTC.

This chain uses TRBV6-5 with TRBJ1-4, with D perhaps matching TRBD1 (6 bases). The CDR3 spans 14 residues. Germline V lookup: CDR1 MNHEY, CDR2 SVGAGI. Between the trimmed V and J ends, which lost 6 bases and 4 bases, there was a span of 12 bases. The CDR3 DNA is TGTGCCAGCAGGGTCGACAGGATTAATGAAAAACTGTTTTTT. It is translated as CASRVDRINEKLFF.

V usage is TRBV6-5 and J usage is TRBJ1-6, with 7 nucleotides matching TRBD1. The CDR3 is 15 amino acids. CDR1 and CDR2 from the germline V gene are MNHEY and SVGAGI. With 7 bases clipped from V and 5 bases from J, the junction kept 8 bases outside the gene matches. The CDR3 sequence: CASKGATGNNSPLHF. CDR3 bases: TGTGCCAGCAAGGGAGCGACAGGGAATAATTCACCCCTCCACTTT.

The rearrangement links TRBV11-3 to TRBJ1-6; D call uncertain. Germline CDR1 reads SGHNT; CDR2 reads YENEEA. V was trimmed by 3 bases and J by 10 bases, leaving 13 bases between them. The CDR3 length is 14 residues. In DNA, the CDR3 is TGTGCCAGCAGCTTGTATGGTGCGGGATCACCCCTCCACTTT. It codes for CASSLYGAGSPLHF.

The V call is TRBV9, the J call TRBJ1-1; no reliable D call. The CDR3 contains 14 residues. The V and J ends lost 3 bases and 1 base respectively, with 10 bases between them. The V gene's germline CDR1 is SGDLS and CDR2 YYNGEE. This CDR3 reads CASSALIGNTEAFF. In DNA, the CDR3 is TGTGCCAGCAGCGCCCTGATTGGGAACACTGAAGCTTTCTTT.

The chain has TRBV6-2 or TRBV6-3 and TRBJ2-3, with D uncertain. The CDR3 spans 11 residues. Germline-derived CDR1 and CDR2 are MNHEY and SVGEGT. Trimming cost V 5 bases and J 5 bases, with 5 bases left between them. The CDR3 loop is CASSPRDTQYF. In DNA form, the CDR3 reads TGTGCCAGCAGTCCCCGAGATACGCAGTATTTT.

V usage is TRBV30 and J usage is TRBJ1-1, with D perhaps TRBD1 (6 bases). The CDR3 is 15 amino acids. Trimming took 8 bases from V and 0 from J, leaving 19 bases between them. The V gene's germline CDR1 is GTSNPN and CDR2 SVGIG (reference sequence). The CDR3 region has the DNA TGTGCCCTTGTGACCCGACAGGCTTTGAACACTGAAGCTTTCTTT. It codes for CALVTRQALNTEAFF. Full variable domain (missing parts from reference TRBV30 and TRBJ1-1): SQTIHQWPATLVQPVGSPLSLECTVEGTSNPNLYWYRQAAGRGLQLLFYSVGIGQISSEVPQNLSASRPQDRQFILSSKKLLLSDSGFYLCALVTRQALNTEAFFGQGTRLTVV.

This sequence joins TRBV5-1 and TRBJ2-3; D is possibly TRBD2 (5 bases). This CDR3 is built from 19 residues. Trimming removed 1 base from V and 7 bases from J, with 28 bases in between. Germline loops: CDR1 SGHRS, CDR2 YFSETQ. The DNA of the CDR3 is TGCGCCAGCAGCTTGCCCCAGCTTTCACGGCGGGTCTCGAGGAATACGCAGTATTTT. This encodes CASSLPQLSRRVSRNTQYF.

This clone came up many times. The gene calls are TRBV4-2 and TRBJ2-7; the match to TRBD2 covers 10 bases. Germline assignment: CDR1 LGHNA and CDR2 YNFKEQ. This CDR3 has 15 amino acids. After removal of 0 bases from V and 4 bases from J, the junction contained 3 bases not matched to a gene. CDR3 amino acids: CASSQDPSGGYEQYF. Written as DNA, the CDR3 is TGTGCCAGCAGCCAAGATCCTAGCGGGGGATACGAGCAGTACTTC.

The CDR3 region has the DNA TGCGCCAGCAGCTTGCGGGACAGGACCTACGAGCAGTACTTC. This gives the protein CASSLRDRTYEQYF. The chain recombines TRBV5-1 with TRBJ2-7; TRBD1 matches at 8 bases. The CDR3 extends over 14 amino acids. CDR1 and CDR2 from the germline V gene are SGHRS and YFSETQ. The V and J ends lost 1 base and 2 bases, in that order; junction bases with no gene match: 2.

The chain employs TRBV6-6 and TRBJ2-7, with 9 positions matching TRBD1. J lost 5 bases, V lost 2 bases, and 4 bases had no gene match. Germline V lookup: CDR1 MNHNY, CDR2 SVGAGI (reference sequence). The CDR3 spans 14 residues. CDR3 loop: CASSYMGQGHEQYF. CDR3 nucleotide sequence: TGTGCCAGCAGTTACATGGGACAGGGCCACGAGCAGTACTTC.

V usage is TRBV9 and J usage is TRBJ2-2; 9 bases match TRBD1. This CDR3 region has 14 residues. The trim removed 10 bases at V and 0 bases at J, leaving 4 bases unmatched. Germline loops: CDR1 SGDLS, CDR2 YYNGEE. This chain's CDR3 is CAGGQGSNTGELFF. The CDR3 coding sequence is TGTGCCGGGGGACAGGGTTCGAACACCGGGGAGCTGTTTTTT.

A word on this clone: Sequence at one end of the junction differs from germline and may be a read error. The rearrangement uses TRBV7-3 and TRBJ1-1, with 7 bases identical to TRBD1. The CDR3 has 13 residues. In germline, CDR1 is SGHTA, CDR2 FQGTGA. In nucleotides, the CDR3 is TGTGCCAGCAGCATAACAGGGGACACTGAAGCTTTCTTT. Translating it yields CASSITGDTEAFF.

The genes are TRBV5-1 and TRBJ2-3; 13 bases align to TRBD2. The CDR3 consists of 19 residues. Germline trimming cut 4 bases from V and 3 bases from J; bases unmatched to any gene: 14. Germline CDR1 reads SGHRS; CDR2 reads YFSETQ. CDR3 bases: TGCGCCAGCAGCCCAACTAGCGGGGGGGCCCCGCGAGTGACAGATACGCAGTATTTT. Protein: CASSPTSGGAPRVTDTQYF.

V usage is TRBV9 and J usage is TRBJ1-2; 7 nucleotides match TRBD1. The CDR3 loop spans 15 amino acids. Germline V CDR1 and CDR2: SGDLS, YYNGEE. V dropped 6 bases and J dropped 4; count of bases not matched to a gene: 12. The CDR3 sequence is CASTPQGGSVYGYTF. CDR3 coding DNA: TGTGCCAGCACCCCTCAGGGGGGTAGCGTCTATGGCTACACCTTC.

This clone appeared once. Its ends do not fully match the called genes, so a read error is possible. The genes are TRBV6-2 or TRBV6-3 and TRBJ2-3; TRBD2 agrees at 10 bases. CDR3 length equals 16 residues. Germline values: CDR1 MNHEY, CDR2 SVGEGT. The CDR3 sequence is CASSYVSSGGTNTQYF. The CDR3 DNA sequence: TGTGCCAGCAGTTATGTGTCTAGCGGGGGCACAAATACGCAGTATTTT.

With respect to this clone: The sample has other DNA sequences that encode this CDR3 too. The V call is TRBV6-5, the J call TRBJ1-5; the D gene is possibly TRBD1 (5 bases). The CDR3 totals 14 residues. V gave up 4 bases and J gave up 4 bases, with 11 bases separating them. Looked up from germline, CDR1 is MNHEY and CDR2 is SVGAGI. The CDR3 loop is CASSLGQANQPQHF. The DNA of the CDR3 is TGTGCCAGCAGTTTGGGGCAGGCGAATCAGCCCCAGCATTTT.

In regard to this clone: In the same sample, other DNA sequences code for this CDR3. This chain joins TRBV4-3 and TRBJ2-2; D is uncertain. The CDR3 contains 13 residues. V lost 3 bases, J lost 2 bases, and 4 bases lay in between. Germline V lookup: CDR1 LGHNA, CDR2 YSLEER. The CDR3 DNA is TGCGCCAGCAGCCAGCGAAACACCGGGGAGCTGTTTTTT. Its protein is CASSQRNTGELFF.

V gene TRBV7-2 combines with J gene TRBJ2-7; maybe TRBD1 (5 bases). The CDR3 contains 13 residues. Germline CDR1 SGHTA, CDR2 FQGNSA. Trimming shortened V by 2 bases and J by 3 bases, and 8 bases separated the two germline ends. CDR3 bases: TGTGCCAGCAGCTTAATCAGGGACTACGAGCAGTACTTC. As protein: CASSLIRDYEQYF.

This chain connects TRBV18 to TRBJ2-2; either TRBD1 or TRBD2 may supply D (5 bases each). The CDR3 has 16 residues. Germline V gene sequence: CDR1 KGHSH, CDR2 LQKENI. Trimming stripped 2 bases from V and 6 bases from J, with 16 bases between. The CDR3 DNA is TGTGCCAGCTCACCATCTCGGGACCCGGGGTCCGGGGAGCTGTTTTTT. Amino acid sequence: CASSPSRDPGSGELFF.

The chain links TRBV28 to TRBJ1-1; no firm D call. This CDR3 comprises 11 residues. Germline V gene sequence: CDR1 MDHEN, CDR2 SYDVKM. Between the trimmed V and J ends, which lost 3 bases and 6 bases, there was a span of 5 bases. The DNA of the CDR3 is TGTGCCAGCAGTTTTAGGGCTGAAGCTTTCTTT. Protein product: CASSFRAEAFF.

The chain has TRBV7-2 and TRBJ1-3; D gene unclear. Germline loops: CDR1 SGHTA, CDR2 FQGNSA. The V end was cut by 1 base, the J end by 0 bases, with 10 bases between. The CDR3 totals 16 residues. The CDR3 is CASSLDRAYSGNTIYF. CDR3 DNA: TGTGCCAGCAGCTTAGACCGGGCGTACTCTGGAAACACCATATATTTT.

V is TRBV4-1 and J is TRBJ1-2, with 9 bases fitting TRBD1. Germline lookup yields CDR1 MGHRA and CDR2 YSYEKL. The length of the CDR3 is 14 residues. Germline trimming cut 2 bases from V and 4 bases from J; bases unmatched to any gene: 2. The CDR3 DNA follows: TGCGCCAGCAGCCAATTGGACAGGGGCTATGGCTACACCTTC. Translation: CASSQLDRGYGYTF.

This chain connects TRBV10-3 to TRBJ1-2; no definite D call. CDR1 and CDR2 (germline): ENHRY, SYGVKD. The V gene lost 4 bases and the J gene lost 8 bases, with 8 bases spanning the gap. This CDR3 is 11 amino acids long. The CDR3 here is CAISGGVGYTF. In nucleotides, the CDR3 is TGTGCCATCAGTGGTGGAGTAGGCTACACCTTC.

The chain employs TRBV6-1 and TRBJ2-3; TRBD2 matches 7 bases. Germline CDR1 MNHNS, CDR2 SASEGT. V was pared by 3 bases and J by 4 bases, with 10 bases of the junction left unmatched. The CDR3 covers 16 residues. CDR3 sequence reads: CASSERHGGSADTQYF. The CDR3 nucleotides are TGTGCCAGCAGTGAGAGACACGGGGGGTCGGCAGATACGCAGTATTTT.

This chain uses TRBV3-1 (or the pseudogene TRBV3-2) with TRBJ2-1; 8 bases line up with TRBD2. The CDR3 runs to 16 residues. Unmatched junction bases numbered 1, after V lost 0 bases and J lost 0 bases. Per germline, CDR1 LGHDT and CDR2 YNNKEL (reference sequence). The CDR3 DNA follows: TGTGCCAGCAGCCAAGATCGGGGGGGCTCCTACAATGAGCAGTTCTTC. Translating gives CASSQDRGGSYNEQFF.

The V gene is TRBV20-1, the J gene TRBJ2-1; 7 bases line up with TRBD2. Trimming removed 3 bases from V and 2 bases from J; junction bases left unmatched: 4. In germline, CDR1 is DFQATT, CDR2 SNEGSKA (reference sequence). This CDR3 contains 14 residues. The CDR3 here is CSASTGGAYNEQFF. The CDR3 DNA follows: TGCAGTGCTAGTACGGGGGGAGCCTACAATGAGCAGTTCTTC.

The genes are TRBV9 and TRBJ1-3; D remains unclear. Deletions cut 4 bases from V and 1 base from J, with 12 bases between. This CDR3 comprises 15 residues. CDR1 and CDR2 (germline): SGDLS, YYNGEE. The CDR3 DNA is TGTGCCAGCAGCATAGAGGGTTTTTCTGGAAACACCATATATTTT. Translating it yields CASSIEGFSGNTIYF.